The 26 T cell receptor beta chains below were found in one sample sequenced in a study of metastatic and nonmetastatic thyroid tumors. All patients were untreated before thyroid surgery. TCRdb called clones again from the PCR reads with MiXCR. The sample lists tens of thousands of clones; around 14% were seen once. Sequenced sample: blood. The receptors were sampled from a male donor with papillary thyroid cancer or a benign thyroid nodule (not recorded which). Some clones in this sample may be carry-over from other donors' samples.

This clone has ten or more counts. The genes are TRBV4-1 and TRBJ1-6; D is ambiguous. The CDR3 runs to 17 residues. Germline V gene sequence: CDR1 MGHRA, CDR2 YSYEKL. Between the trimmed V and J ends, which lost 0 bases and 0 bases, there was a span of 9 bases. The CDR3 is CASSQEGGSSYNSPLHF. The CDR3 nucleotides are TGCGCCAGCAGCCAAGAGGGAGGTAGCTCCTATAATTCACCCCTCCACTTT.

On this clone: It may be a read error: a sequence one base away is much more abundant. This chain connects TRBV5-6 to TRBJ1-1, with unresolved D. Per the germline V gene, CDR1 is SGHDT and CDR2 is YYEEEE. This CDR3 comprises 15 residues. Trimming left V 8 bases short and J 2 bases short, with 19 bases between. The CDR3 sequence is CASTPVAVRNTEAFF. The CDR3 nucleotides read TGTGCCAGTACGCCGGTGGCAGTGAGAAACACTGAAGCTTTCTTT. Looking up the rest from reference TRBV5-6 and TRBJ1-1 gives the full variable domain: DAGVTQSPTHLIKTRGQQVTLRCSPKSGHDTVSWYQQALGQGPQFIFQYYEEEERQRGNFPDRFSGHQFPNYSSELNVNALLLGDSALYLCASTPVAVRNTEAFFGQGTRLTVV.

Worth noting for this clone: A clone one base away is much larger, so this may be a read error. The chain uses TRBV7-2 and TRBJ2-1; TRBD1 might be the D (6 bases). The CDR3 length is 14 residues. Germline V gene sequence: CDR1 SGHTA, CDR2 FQGNSA. V lost 11 bases and J 3 bases, leaving 17 bases between the germline ends. The CDR3 DNA reads TGTGCCGGCATCTTAGGGGGTCTCTACAATGAGCAGTTCTTC. As protein: CAGILGGLYNEQFF.

There are a few counts of this clone. J is TRBJ1-4 and V is TRBV20-1; D not certain. Trimming stripped 3 bases from V and 2 bases from J, with 10 bases between. Germline-derived CDR1 and CDR2 are DFQATT and SNEGSKA (reference sequence). The CDR3 loop spans 14 amino acids. In nucleotides, the CDR3 is TGCAGTGCTAGTGCCCTGTCCACTAATGAAAAACTGTTTTTT. Translating it yields CSASALSTNEKLFF.

Ten or more counts support this clone. The chain combines TRBV2 with TRBJ1-2, with TRBD1 as a possible D gene (5 bases). V lost 4 bases, J lost 5 bases, and 11 bases lay in between. The length of the CDR3 is 13 residues. From germline, CDR1 is SNHLY and CDR2 FYNNEI. CDR3 nucleotide sequence: TGTGCCAGCAGTGTGCGTGGGGGGTATGGCTACACCTTC. This translates into CASSVRGGYGYTF.

Remarks on this clone: One junction end does not reproduce the germline sequence, and a read error may be involved. The CDR3 DNA reads as TGTGTCAGCGTGGACATGTCCTATGGCTACACCTTC. This codes for CVSVDMSYGYTF. The chain combines TRBV2 with TRBJ1-2; D perhaps matches TRBD1 (5 bases). Germline loops: CDR1 SNHLY, CDR2 FYNNEI. This CDR3 comprises 12 residues.

The genes are TRBV6-2 or TRBV6-3 and TRBJ1-1; tentative D call: TRBD1 (6 bases). The germline CDR1 and CDR2 sequences are MNHEY and SVGEGT. Trimming cost V 6 bases and J 6 bases, with 17 bases left between them. This CDR3 is built from 14 residues. The CDR3 DNA is TGTGCCAGCAGAACAACCAACAGGGCCCCTGAAGCTTTCTTT. It specifies CASRTTNRAPEAFF.

This chain joins TRBV7-8 and TRBJ1-2, with D perhaps matching TRBD1 (6 bases). This CDR3 has 17 amino acids. With 4 bases removed from V and 2 bases from J, the gap between germline ends came to 20 bases. CDR1 and CDR2 from the germline V gene are SGHVS and FQNEAQ. CDR3 sequence (DNA): TGTGCCAGCAGCTCCACAACAGGGTGTTCCCTCAACTATGGCTACACCTTC. Its protein product is CASSSTTGCSLNYGYTF.

This clone has ten or more counts. This rearrangement joins TRBV19 to TRBJ1-5, with TRBD1 as a possible D gene (5 bases). Per germline, CDR1 LNHDA and CDR2 SQIVND (reference sequence). The CDR3 length is 14 residues. The V and J ends lost 7 bases and 2 bases respectively, with 12 bases between them. In DNA, the CDR3 is TGTGCCAGTACAGGTATAGGGGGCAATCAGCCCCAGCATTTT. This encodes CASTGIGGNQPQHF.

This clone came up a few times. One end of the junction does not line up with germline, which may come from a read error. The J gene is TRBJ2-2, the V gene TRBV24-1; 7 positions agree with TRBD2. CDR1 KGHDR and CDR2 SFDVKD come from the germline V gene. This CDR3 spans 13 amino acids. The CDR3 sequence: CAAEGGNTGQLFF. Here the CDR3 DNA reads TGTGCGGCCGAGGGAGGGAACACCGGGCAGCTTTTTTTT.

The sample holds many counts of this clone. The rearrangement uses TRBV11-3 and TRBJ2-1; 7 bases align to TRBD2. Looked up from germline, CDR1 is SGHNT and CDR2 is YENEEA. This CDR3 spans 13 amino acids. The trim removed 3 bases at V and 8 bases at J, leaving 4 bases unmatched. The CDR3 region has the DNA TGTGCCAGCAGCTTGGTTCGGGAGGATGAGCAGTTCTTC. This sequence encodes CASSLVREDEQFF. The full variable domain, in which reference TRBV11-3 and TRBJ2-1 provide the parts outside the CDR3, is EAGVVQSPRYKIIEKKQPVAFWCNPISGHNTLYWYLQNLGQGPELLIRYENEEAVDDSQLPKDRFSAERLKGVDSTLKIQPAELGDSAVYLCASSLVREDEQFFGPGTRLTVL.

Comments on this clone: This may stem from a read error, because a much larger clone lies one nucleotide away. The J gene is TRBJ1-2, the V gene TRBV29-1, with D possibly TRBD1 on 6 matching bases. This CDR3 is 11 amino acids long. The germline gives CDR1 SQVTM, CDR2 ANQGSEA. V was cut by 6 bases and J by 9 bases, with 14 bases left in between. CDR3 DNA: TGCAGCGTACAGGGAGGTGATCGCTACACCTTC. It specifies CSVQGGDRYTF.

This clone has more than one count but fewer than ten. This clone may be a read error of a much larger clone one base away. The same CDR3 is also encoded by other DNA sequences in this sample. The CDR3 sequence is CATLQLGNTEAFF. The CDR3, as DNA: TGCGCCACTCTCCAATTGGGGAACACTGAAGCTTTCTTC. The chain combines TRBV10-2 with TRBJ1-1; D is undetermined. CDR1 WSHSY and CDR2 SAAADI come from the germline V gene. The CDR3 runs to 13 residues.

This clone was picked up many times. As DNA, the CDR3 is TGTGCCAGCAGCTTAAATAGCGCCTTGACAGGGGAGCTGTTTTTT. It specifies CASSLNSALTGELFF. This rearrangement joins TRBV7-3 to TRBJ2-2, with a tentative D call TRBD2 (5 bases). V lost 1 base and J lost 8, with 14 bases in between. The CDR3 runs 15 residues. The V gene's germline CDR1 is SGHTA and CDR2 FQGTGA.

This clone was detected many times. The V gene is TRBV30, the J gene TRBJ2-7, with TRBD2 matching 14 bases. Germline trimming cut 4 bases from V and 6 bases from J; bases unmatched to any gene: 11. The germline V gene has CDR1 GTSNPN and CDR2 SVGIG (reference sequence). The CDR3 loop spans 16 amino acids. The CDR3 sequence: CAWTQTGTSGRGEQYV. As DNA, the CDR3 is TGTGCCTGGACTCAAACCGGGACTAGCGGGAGAGGCGAGCAGTACGTC.

This clone was found many times. V is TRBV3-1 and J is TRBJ2-5, with 11 bases aligning to TRBD2. Germline V CDR1 and CDR2: LGHDT, YNNKEL (reference sequence). CDR3 length: 16 residues. V lost 5 bases and J lost 5; bases outside the gene matches: 10. CDR3 DNA: TGTGCCAGCAGCTTCCTCACTAGCGGGAGCGGGGAGACCCAGTACTTC. This gives the protein CASSFLTSGSGETQYF.

There are many counts of this clone. The chain is built from TRBV7-9 and TRBJ1-2; 8 nucleotides match TRBD1. CDR1 and CDR2 from the germline V gene are SEHNR and FQNEAQ (reference sequence). The CDR3 is 15 amino acids. With 3 bases clipped from V and 4 bases from J, the junction kept 7 bases outside the gene matches. CDR3 residues: CASSFTGGSPYGYTF. CDR3 sequence (DNA): TGTGCCAGCAGCTTTACAGGGGGTTCACCCTATGGCTACACCTTC. The whole variable domain, remainder taken from reference TRBV7-9 and TRBJ1-2, is DTGVSQNPRHKITKRGQNVTFRCDPISEHNRLYWYRQTLGQGPEFLTYFQNEAQLEKSRLLSDRFSAERPKGSFSTLEIQRTEQGDSAMYLCASSFTGGSPYGYTFGSGTRLTVV.

This clone was found many times. The chain carries TRBV2 and TRBJ1-1; tentative D call: TRBD1 (5 bases). Germline V gene data show CDR1 as SNHLY and CDR2 as FYNNEI. Trimming pared 2 bases from V and 6 bases from J, leaving 19 bases between. This CDR3 is built from 16 residues. The CDR3 reads CASSEIRLGQGAEAFF. DNA of the CDR3: TGTGCCAGCAGTGAAATCAGACTAGGGCAGGGCGCTGAAGCTTTCTTT.

The table lists this clone with many counts. This chain uses TRBV7-9 with TRBJ2-1, with TRBD2 identical over 8 bases. CDR1 is SEHNR, CDR2 FQNEAQ, per germline (reference sequence). This CDR3 has 17 amino acids. J gave up 7 bases and V 2 bases, and 13 bases lay outside the gene matches. The CDR3 nucleotides are TGTGCCAGCAGCTTATTCGGCGGGAGGAGATTAGGTAATGAGCAGTTCTTC. Residues: CASSLFGGRRLGNEQFF. The entire variable domain, with the rest obtained from reference TRBV7-9 and TRBJ2-1, is as follows: DTGVSQNPRHKITKRGQNVTFRCDPISEHNRLYWYRQTLGQGPEFLTYFQNEAQLEKSRLLSDRFSAERPKGSFSTLEIQRTEQGDSAMYLCASSLFGGRRLGNEQFFGPGTRLTVL.

This clone was found many times. The chain uses TRBV20-1 and TRBJ1-1; D is uncertain. This CDR3 has 12 amino acids. Germline CDR1 and CDR2: DFQATT and SNEGSKA (reference sequence). With 8 bases removed from V and 0 bases from J, the gap between germline ends came to 10 bases. The CDR3 region is CSLRLMNTEAFF. CDR3 sequence (DNA): TGCAGTCTCAGACTGATGAACACTGAAGCTTTCTTT.

This clone was detected ten times or more. The gene calls are TRBV13 and TRBJ2-7; TRBD2 agrees at 7 bases. The CDR3 totals 16 residues. V gave up 1 base and J gave up 6 bases; unmatched junction bases: 12. The germline V gene has CDR1 PRHDT and CDR2 FYEKMQ (reference sequence). CDR3 sequence (DNA): TGTGCCAGCAGCTTAGTAGGTGGGAGGGTATCGGGCGAGCAGTACTTC. It yields the protein CASSLVGGRVSGEQYF.

This clone was detected many times. The V and J genes are TRBV24-1 and TRBJ2-3; the D is unclear. CDR3 length: 13 residues. CDR1 is KGHDR and CDR2 is SFDVKD in the germline V gene. V gave up 3 bases and J gave up 3 bases, with 6 bases separating them. The CDR3 DNA reads TGTGCCACCAGTGATCAGGCTACAGATACGCAGTATTTT. It yields the protein CATSDQATDTQYF.

This clone was observed many times. V and J are TRBV7-3 and TRBJ2-1; D gene uncertain. Trimming left V 3 bases short and J 4 bases short, with 7 bases between. Germline V CDR1 and CDR2: SGHTA, FQGTGA. The CDR3 runs 13 residues. As DNA, the CDR3 is TGTGCCAGCAGCTTCTCGGAGTACAATGAGCAGTTCTTC. It specifies CASSFSEYNEQFF.

The gene calls are TRBV7-9 and TRBJ1-3; D is unclear. The CDR3 covers 15 residues. V was shortened by 2 bases and J by 1 base, with 9 bases between the two germline ends. Per germline, CDR1 SEHNR and CDR2 FQNEAQ (reference sequence). The chain's CDR3 is CASSLCYSSGNTIYF. CDR3 nucleotides: TGTGCCAGCAGCTTATGTTACAGTTCTGGAAACACCATATATTTT. Full variable domain (remainder filled in from reference TRBV7-9 and TRBJ1-3): DTGVSQNPRHKITKRGQNVTFRCDPISEHNRLYWYRQTLGQGPEFLTYFQNEAQLEKSRLLSDRFSAERPKGSFSTLEIQRTEQGDSAMYLCASSLCYSSGNTIYFGEGSWLTVV.

This clone was detected ten times or more. This chain connects TRBV5-1 to TRBJ1-1; D possibly corresponds to TRBD1 (5 bases). The germline V gene has CDR1 SGHRS and CDR2 YFSETQ. V lost 5 bases and J lost 3, with 11 bases in between. The CDR3 has 13 amino acids. The CDR3 region is CASRFEGYTEAFF. As DNA, the CDR3 is TGCGCCAGCAGGTTTGAGGGGTACACTGAAGCTTTCTTT.

This clone was detected a few times. The chain combines TRBV20-1 with TRBJ2-7, with 7 positions matching TRBD1. Germline V gene lookup returns CDR1 DFQATT and CDR2 SNEGSKA (reference sequence). The CDR3 consists of 13 residues. V lost 3 bases and J lost 4; bases outside the gene matches: 6. The CDR3 loop is CSARYDREYEQYF. CDR3 in DNA: TGCAGTGCTAGGTATGACAGGGAGTACGAGCAGTACTTC.